This T cell receptor (beta chain) comes out of a study of blood T cell repertoires in COVID-19. Overall study context: Material from acute and convalescent COVID-19 was sourced from the United States, Italy and Spain. Sample material is recorded as cDNA or gDNA derived from T cells, B-cell-depleted T cells, or PBMCs.

Original processing notes: Amplification from reference gene primers served as the basis for estimated nucleated cell counts. The method was immunoSEQ multiplex PCR; TCRdb's version includes in-frame clones alone and lacks a portion of them. The V and J calls and clone size are taken from that table; D and trimming were inferred from the DNA. The sample shows 3,000 to 4,000 clones, around 90% of them seen only once. CDR3 length equals 13 residues. Germline assignment: CDR1 LNHDA and CDR2 SQIVND (reference sequence). V lost 3 bases and J 6 bases, leaving 12 bases between the germline ends. Specimen: peripheral blood. The chain combines TRBV19 with TRBJ2-7, with D hard to call. The TCR was taken from an older woman with active COVID-19. The CDR3 loop is CASSMEHGGEQYF. The CDR3 DNA follows: TGTGCCAGTAGTATGGAACATGGCGGCGAGCAGTACTTC.